The sequence of this T cell receptor (beta chain) was determined in a study of blood T cell repertoires in COVID-19. Study-level background: Researchers got acute and convalescent COVID-19 samples from the United States, Italy and Spain. T cells, B-cell-depleted T cells, or PBMCs supplied cDNA or gDNA.

Authors' data handling: The authors estimated nucleated cell counts from reference gene primer amplification. Data came from immunoSEQ multiplex PCR; TCRdb stores just in-frame clones and leaves some out. That table gives V, J and clone size, and the DNA gave D and trimming. The profile covers some 60,000 clones, with around 86% appearing a single time and under 30% taken by the ten largest. V was trimmed by 4 bases and J by 6 bases, leaving 4 bases between them. Germline CDR1 and CDR2: LNHNV and YYDKDF (reference sequence). This CDR3 spans 10 amino acids. Sequencing was performed on peripheral blood. This sequence was found in a woman aged 80 or over with active or convalescent COVID-19. This rearrangement joins TRBV15 to TRBJ2-7; D call uncertain. This chain's CDR3 is CATSMAEQYF. The CDR3, as DNA: TGTGCCACCAGCATGGCCGAGCAGTACTTC.